This T cell receptor beta chain was sequenced during a study of CD8 T cells in Susac syndrome. CD8+ and CD4+ blood T cells underwent TCR beta sequencing. TEMRA cells were FACS-enriched, while CD8+ and CD4+ T cells were negatively isolated. RNA was extracted with the RNeasy kit, and a quantity of roughly 0.45 to 1 ug was reverse transcribed using random hexamers. Across 54 Vbeta and 13 Jbeta, immunoSEQ multiplex PCR amplified TCR beta CDR3. Each CDR3 protein gets one entry after TCRdb re-called the immunoSEQ multiplex PCR reads with MiXCR. The sample has 85,000 to 90,000 distinct CDR3 sequences, approximately 92% seen once; the top ten hold less than 0.35%. With regard to this clonotype: What it recognizes is unknown.

Germline assignment: CDR1 PRHDT and CDR2 FYEKMQ (reference sequence). The CDR3 extends over 16 amino acids. V gave up 5 bases and J gave up 4 bases; unmatched junction bases: 6. Findings and limits, study-wide: The study conceded that relatively few individuals underwent its TCR sequencing and HLA analysis.

Sequencing input: CD8+ T cells from PBMCs. The chain carries TRBV13 and TRBJ2-3; 13 bases align to TRBD2. The origin of this receptor is a human donor in good health. The CDR3 DNA follows: TGTGCCAGCAGCGGGTCGACTAGCGGGGGGCCAGATACGCAGTATTTT. It translates to CASSGSTSGGPDTQYF.